This TCR beta chain was sequenced during a study of T cell responses to AZD1222 COVID-19 vaccine. The germline V gene encodes CDR1 MNHEY and CDR2 SVGAGI. Trimming shortened V by 7 bases and J by 1 base, and 13 bases separated the two germline ends. The CDR3 runs to 14 residues. Repertoires were generated with immunoSEQ multiplex PCR, while TCRdb's copy carries only in-frame clones and drops some. Among about 150,000 clones listed, about 86% were seen once. The starting material was peripheral blood, obtained on day 0 of MenACWY control vaccination. This receptor was obtained from an adult in good health. The chain has TRBV6-5 and TRBJ1-1, with D tentatively TRBD1 (5 bases). The CDR3 is CASTAGASNTEAFF. Written as DNA, the CDR3 is TGTGCCAGCACTGCCGGGGCCTCGAACACTGAAGCTTTCTTT.